Listed below are T cell receptor beta chains from one sample, sequenced in a study of T cell repertoires in cytomegalovirus infection. These receptors' antigens are unknown. TCRdb analysed the reads with MiXCR anew, one entry per CDR3 protein. The sample lists 650,000 to 900,000 distinct CDR3 sequences, just under 30% seen once, with less than 15% in the top ten. The sample consisted of cultured CD8+ T cells from PBMCs, taken from culture after CMV antigen stimulation. Every receptor here comes from a human donor in good health (CMV status not recorded). Some clones in this sample may be carry-over from other donors' samples. The CDR3 runs from the conserved cysteine through the conserved F or W. D genes are given only for firm matches. Expanded clones are given a class, and other clones once, few, many or no size at all.

clone size	D gene	J gene	V gene	CDR3 protein	CDR3 DNA
many	TRBD1	TRBJ1-5	TRBV28	CASSSTGRTGFISPQHF	TGTGCCAGCAGTTCCACGGGGCGGACAGGGTTCATCAGCCCCCAGCATTTT
few	-	TRBJ1-1	TRBV11-2	CASTGPLNTEAFF	TGTGCCAGCACTGGACCGCTAAACACTGAAGCTTTCTTT
few	TRBD2	TRBJ2-1	TRBV7-3	CASRPLGLAGESSYNEQFF	TGTGCCAGCAGACCCCTGGGACTAGCGGGAGAGAGCTCCTACAATGAGCAGTTCTTC
-	-	TRBJ2-1	TRBV6-2/TRBV6-3	CASSAQTRFLYDEQFF	TGTGCCAGCAGTGCCCAGACTCGTTTTTTGTATGATGAGCAGTTCTTC
few	TRBD1	TRBJ1-1	TRBV29-1	CSVDGRGWNTEAFF	TGCAGCGTTGACGGCAGGGGGTGGAACACTGAAGCTTTCTTT
-	-	TRBJ2-1	TRBV7-6	CASSYRRRNEQFF	TGTGCCAGCAGCTATCGACGGCGCAATGAGCAGTTCTTC
few	TRBD1	TRBJ1-4	TRBV27	CASSSLRTGGLANEKLFF	TGTGCCAGCAGCTCTCTTCGGACAGGGGGCTTGGCTAATGAAAAACTGTTTTTT
-	-	TRBJ1-5	TRBV27	CASSFDPSHNQPQHF	TGTGCCAGCAGTTTTGACCCGAGTCACAATCAGCCCCAGCATTTT
-	-	TRBJ1-6	TRBV20-1	CSARVQNNSPLHF	TGCAGTGCTAGAGTGCAGAATAATTCACCCCTCCACTTT
many	TRBD1	TRBJ1-1	TRBV27	CASSFGTGVTEAFF	TGTGCCAGCAGCTTCGGGACAGGGGTTACTGAAGCTTTCTTT
few	TRBD2	TRBJ2-1	TRBV6-6	CASSYRAGGPYNEQFF	TGTGCCAGCAGTTACAGGGCGGGGGGGCCCTACAATGAGCAGTTCTTC
-	TRBD1	TRBJ1-2	TRBV6-5	CASSPPGTGFFEGGYTF	TGTGCCAGCAGCCCCCCAGGGACAGGGTTTTTTGAGGGTGGCTACACCTTC
-	TRBD1	TRBJ1-1	TRBV29-1	CSSVRRQGGMNTEAFF	TGCAGCTCTGTAAGACGACAGGGTGGGATGAACACTGAAGCTTTCTTT
-	-	TRBJ1-4	TRBV5-4	CASNRDSDEKLFF	TGTGCCAGCAACCGGGACTCAGATGAAAAACTGTTTTTT
few	-	TRBJ2-1	TRBV5-6	CASSLYMVNEQFF	TGTGCCAGCAGCCTTTACATGGTTAATGAGCAGTTCTTC
-	-	TRBJ2-3	TRBV24-1	CATSDLGAGASTDTQYF	TGTGCCACCAGTGATTTGGGGGCGGGGGCTAGCACAGATACGCAGTATTTT
-	TRBD1	TRBJ2-3	TRBV15	CATSAQGETDTQYF	TGTGCCACCAGCGCCCAGGGGGAAACAGATACGCAGTATTTT
-	TRBD1	TRBJ2-1	TRBV6-1	CASRPGQGGNEQFF	TGTGCCAGCAGGCCTGGACAGGGAGGAAATGAGCAGTTCTTC
-	-	TRBJ1-1	TRBV10-3	CAISPGNMAFF	TGTGCCATCAGTCCAGGGAATATGGCTTTCTTT
many	-	TRBJ1-2	TRBV7-9	CASSRGAGTSSGYGYTF	TGTGCCAGCAGCAGGGGGGCAGGGACGTCGTCGGGCTATGGCTACACCTTC